A single T cell receptor (beta chain) is shown here with its context. Its antigen is unknown. No base-level quality is on record; no much larger clone is a single base apart. Whole blood was collected in K2EDTA tubes by collaborating institutions according to the institutions' own protocols. Collaborator samples were shipped for TCRbeta analysis as frozen whole blood, isolated PBMCs, or DNA extracted from either sample type. This specimen belongs to a study of blood T cell repertoires in COVID-19 (dated by TCRdb to 2020 to 2022). Regarding the study in general: The collaborator samples originated in the United States, Italy and Spain and spanned the acute and convalescent phases of COVID-19. The prospective study material was composed of cDNA or gDNA derived from T cells, B-cell-depleted T cells, or PBMCs. Deeply sampled blood TCRbeta repertoires from subjects exposed to, actively infected with, or recovered from COVID-19 were included in the dataset. The repertoires were released in a freely available public database meant as a resource for research on the immune response to SARS-CoV-2. The samples were drawn from two sources: the first 160 participants of the ongoing ImmuneRACE study, and 1,200 or so subjects contributed by 6 global collaborators. Sample metadata almost always included a de-identified subject ID, COVID-19 status, age in years and sex. HLA class I and class II types, where available, came from metadata supplied by the sample provider rather than from assay-based typing.

The paper as a whole reports these results and caveats: Clinical and demographic metadata were provided uncurated, with the amount varying by source and participant.

TCRbeta CDR3 regions were amplified from genomic DNA by means of the immunoSEQ Assay, a bias-controlled multiplex PCR. The source study handled its data this way. Nucleated cell counts per sample were estimated from amplification of reference gene primers within the assay. To quantify the absolute abundance of each unique TCRbeta CDR3 rearrangement, sequence reads were collapsed and filtered. For each sample, productive Simpson clonality was calculated as the square root of Simpson's diversity index over productive rearrangements. TCRdb re-hosts the immuneACCESS table, in-frame sequences only. Its copies lack some clones; in the studies checked, an unresolved V gene accounts for under half of them, and the cause for the rest is not known. V and J calls and clone size are given by that table; D and trimming were obtained from the DNA. The sample records over 50,000 clones, about 90% of which are singletons. About 3% of the sample goes to the ten largest clones.

V is trimmed back by 0 bases and J by 4 bases, and the junction contains 11 bases that no gene match accounts for. Sequences LGHNA (CDR1) and YSLEER (CDR2) are obtained from the germline V gene. From its cysteine to its phenylalanine, the CDR3 spans 17 amino acids. This entry keeps only the CDR3 DNA: 51 bases, framed from base 1. The clonotype comes from a human donor in a cohort sampled during active COVID-19. The sample comprised peripheral blood. Recombination joined TRBV4-3 with TRBJ2-5, and 7 bases in between align with TRBD1. The encoded CDR3 is CASSQDCPTGSLETQYF. The nucleotides read TGCGCCAGCAGCCAAGATTGTCCGACAGGGTCTTTAGAGACCCAGTACTTC.